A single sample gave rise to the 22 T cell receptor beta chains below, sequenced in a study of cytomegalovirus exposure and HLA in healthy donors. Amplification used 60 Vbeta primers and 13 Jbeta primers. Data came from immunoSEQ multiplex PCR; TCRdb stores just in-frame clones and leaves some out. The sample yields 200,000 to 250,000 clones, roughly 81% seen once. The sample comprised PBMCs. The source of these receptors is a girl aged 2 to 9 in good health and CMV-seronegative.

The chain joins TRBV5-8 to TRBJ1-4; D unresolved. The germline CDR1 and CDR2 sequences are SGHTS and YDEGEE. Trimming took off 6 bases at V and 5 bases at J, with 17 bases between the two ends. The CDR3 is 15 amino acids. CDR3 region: CASTGEWALNEKLFF. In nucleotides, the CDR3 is TGTGCCAGCACCGGTGAATGGGCCCTGAATGAAAAACTGTTTTTT.

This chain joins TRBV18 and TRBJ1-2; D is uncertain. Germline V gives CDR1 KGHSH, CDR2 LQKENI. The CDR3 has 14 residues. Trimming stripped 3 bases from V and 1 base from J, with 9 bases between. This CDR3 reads CASSPRIDNYGYTF. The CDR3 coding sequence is TGTGCCAGCTCACCGCGGATAGATAACTATGGCTACACCTTC.

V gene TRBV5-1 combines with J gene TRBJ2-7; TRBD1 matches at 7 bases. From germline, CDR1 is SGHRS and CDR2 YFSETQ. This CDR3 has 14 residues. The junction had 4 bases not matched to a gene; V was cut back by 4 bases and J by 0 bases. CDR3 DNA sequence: TGCGCCAGCAGCCACAGGGACAGCTCCTACGAGCAGTACTTC. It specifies CASSHRDSSYEQYF.

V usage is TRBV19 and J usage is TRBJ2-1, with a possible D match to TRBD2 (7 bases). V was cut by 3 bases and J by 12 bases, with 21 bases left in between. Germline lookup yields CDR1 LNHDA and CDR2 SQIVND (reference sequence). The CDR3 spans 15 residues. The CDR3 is CASSILRGGGRRQFF. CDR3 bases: TGTGCCAGTAGTATTTTGAGGGGGGGCGGGAGAAGGCAGTTCTTC.

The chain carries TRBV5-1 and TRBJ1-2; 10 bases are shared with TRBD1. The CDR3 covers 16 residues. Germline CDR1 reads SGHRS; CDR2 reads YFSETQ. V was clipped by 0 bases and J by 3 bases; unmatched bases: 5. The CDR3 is CASSLGVGTGDYGYTF. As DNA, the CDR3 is TGCGCCAGCAGCTTGGGCGTCGGGACAGGGGACTATGGCTACACCTTC.

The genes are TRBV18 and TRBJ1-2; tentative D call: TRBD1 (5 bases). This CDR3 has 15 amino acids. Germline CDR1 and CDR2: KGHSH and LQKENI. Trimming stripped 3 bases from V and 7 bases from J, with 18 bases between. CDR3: CASSPGSQGEGGYTF. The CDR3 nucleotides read TGTGCCAGCTCACCGGGCTCCCAAGGGGAGGGTGGCTACACCTTC. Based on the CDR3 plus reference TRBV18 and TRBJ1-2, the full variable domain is NAGVMQNPRHLVRRRGQEARLRCSPMKGHSHVYWYRQLPEEGLKFMVYLQKENIIDESGMPKERFSAEFPKEGPSILRIQQVVRGDSAAYFCASSPGSQGEGGYTFGSGTRLTVV.

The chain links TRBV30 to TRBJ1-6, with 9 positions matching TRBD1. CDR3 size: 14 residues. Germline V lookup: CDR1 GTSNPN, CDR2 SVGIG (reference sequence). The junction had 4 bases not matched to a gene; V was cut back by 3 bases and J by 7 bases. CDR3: CAWRGTGNNSPLHF. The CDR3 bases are TGTGCCTGGAGAGGGACAGGGAACAATTCACCCCTCCACTTT.

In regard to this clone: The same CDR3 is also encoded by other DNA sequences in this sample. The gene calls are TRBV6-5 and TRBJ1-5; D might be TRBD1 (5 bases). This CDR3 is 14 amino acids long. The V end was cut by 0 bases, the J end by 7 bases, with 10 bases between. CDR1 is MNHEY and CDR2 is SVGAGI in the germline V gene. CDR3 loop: CASSYSRGGQPQHF. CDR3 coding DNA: TGTGCCAGCAGTTACTCAAGGGGAGGGCAGCCCCAGCATTTT.

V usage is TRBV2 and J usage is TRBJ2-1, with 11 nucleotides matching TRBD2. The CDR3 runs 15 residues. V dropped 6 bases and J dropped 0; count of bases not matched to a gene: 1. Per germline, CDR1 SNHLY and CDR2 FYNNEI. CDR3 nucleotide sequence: TGTGCCAGCAGGGGGACTAGCGGCTCCTACAATGAGCAGTTCTTC. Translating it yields CASRGTSGSYNEQFF.

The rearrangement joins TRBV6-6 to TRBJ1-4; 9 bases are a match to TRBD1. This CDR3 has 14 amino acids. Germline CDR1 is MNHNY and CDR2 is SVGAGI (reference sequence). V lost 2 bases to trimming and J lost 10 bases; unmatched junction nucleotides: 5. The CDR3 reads CASSYPPDRGKLFF. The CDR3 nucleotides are TGTGCCAGCAGTTACCCACCGGACAGGGGAAAACTGTTTTTT.

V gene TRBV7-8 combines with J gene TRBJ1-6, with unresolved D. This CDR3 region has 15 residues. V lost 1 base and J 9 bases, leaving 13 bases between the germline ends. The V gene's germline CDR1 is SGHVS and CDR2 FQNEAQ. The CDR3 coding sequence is TGTGCCAGCAGCTTAGGTTGGAACCCGGGTTCACCCCTCCACTTT. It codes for CASSLGWNPGSPLHF.

For the CDR3, the DNA is TGCAGCGATTATGCGACAGGGAACACTGAAGCTTTCTTT. This translates into CSDYATGNTEAFF. The gene calls are TRBV29-1 and TRBJ1-1, with TRBD1 as a possible D gene (6 bases). The CDR3 contains 13 residues. Germline V gives CDR1 SQVTM, CDR2 ANQGSEA. Trimming took 7 bases from V and 1 from J, leaving 13 bases between them.

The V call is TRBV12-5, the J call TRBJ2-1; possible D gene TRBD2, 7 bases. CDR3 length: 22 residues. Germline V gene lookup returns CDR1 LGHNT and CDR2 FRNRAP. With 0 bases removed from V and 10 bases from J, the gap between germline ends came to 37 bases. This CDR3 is CASGLVGATHRPRPEGGGEQFF. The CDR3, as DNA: TGTGCTAGTGGTTTGGTAGGGGCTACTCACCGGCCCCGCCCCGAGGGGGGGGGCGAGCAGTTCTTC. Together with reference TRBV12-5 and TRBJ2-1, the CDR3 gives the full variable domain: DARVTQTPRHKVTEMGQEVTMRCQPILGHNTVFWYRQTMMQGLELLAYFRNRAPLDDSGMPKDRFSAEMPDATLATLKIQPSEPRDSAVYFCASGLVGATHRPRPEGGGEQFFGPGTRLTVL.

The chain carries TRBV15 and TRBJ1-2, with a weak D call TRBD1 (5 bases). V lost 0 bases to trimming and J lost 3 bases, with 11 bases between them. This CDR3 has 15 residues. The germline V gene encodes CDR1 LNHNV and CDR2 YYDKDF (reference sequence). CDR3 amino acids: CATSREEGRDYGYTF. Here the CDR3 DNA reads TGTGCCACCAGCAGAGAGGAGGGGAGGGACTATGGCTACACCTTC.

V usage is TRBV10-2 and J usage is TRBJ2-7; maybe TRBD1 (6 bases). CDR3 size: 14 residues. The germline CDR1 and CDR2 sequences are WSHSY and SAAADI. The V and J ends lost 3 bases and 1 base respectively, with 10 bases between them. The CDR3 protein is CASSDRGISYEQYF. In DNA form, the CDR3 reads TGCGCCAGCAGTGACAGGGGTATTTCCTACGAGCAGTACTTC.

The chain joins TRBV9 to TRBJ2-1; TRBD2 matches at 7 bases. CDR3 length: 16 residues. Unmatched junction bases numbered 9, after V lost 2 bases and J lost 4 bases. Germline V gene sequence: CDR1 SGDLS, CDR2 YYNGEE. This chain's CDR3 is CASSVVAGAGYNEQFF. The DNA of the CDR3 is TGTGCCAGCAGCGTTGTTGCGGGAGCAGGGTACAATGAGCAGTTCTTC.

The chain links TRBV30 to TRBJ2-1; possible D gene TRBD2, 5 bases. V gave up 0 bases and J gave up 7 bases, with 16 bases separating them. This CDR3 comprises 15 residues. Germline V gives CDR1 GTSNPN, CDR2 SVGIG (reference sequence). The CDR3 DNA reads TGTGCCTGGAGTGTAAGGCTAGCCGGGTTGAATGAGCAGTTCTTC. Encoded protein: CAWSVRLAGLNEQFF.

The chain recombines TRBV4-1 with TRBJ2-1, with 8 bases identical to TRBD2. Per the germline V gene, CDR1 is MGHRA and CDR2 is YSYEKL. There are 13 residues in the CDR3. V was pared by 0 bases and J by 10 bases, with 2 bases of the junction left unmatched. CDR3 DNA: TGCGCCAGCAGCCAAGAAGCTAGCGGGGAGCAGTTCTTC. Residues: CASSQEASGEQFF.

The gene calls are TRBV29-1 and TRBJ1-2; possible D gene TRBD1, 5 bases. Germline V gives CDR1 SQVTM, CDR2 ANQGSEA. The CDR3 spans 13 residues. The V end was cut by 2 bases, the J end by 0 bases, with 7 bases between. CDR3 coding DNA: TGCAGCGTTGAAAAGACAGCTAACTATGGCTACACCTTC. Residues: CSVEKTANYGYTF.

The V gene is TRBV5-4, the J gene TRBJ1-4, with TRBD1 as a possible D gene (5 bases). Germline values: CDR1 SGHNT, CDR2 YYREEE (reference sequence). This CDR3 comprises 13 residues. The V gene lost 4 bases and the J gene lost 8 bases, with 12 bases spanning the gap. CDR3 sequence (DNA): TGTGCCAGCAGCCCAGGTCGGGGGGAAAAACTGTTTTTT. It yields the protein CASSPGRGEKLFF.

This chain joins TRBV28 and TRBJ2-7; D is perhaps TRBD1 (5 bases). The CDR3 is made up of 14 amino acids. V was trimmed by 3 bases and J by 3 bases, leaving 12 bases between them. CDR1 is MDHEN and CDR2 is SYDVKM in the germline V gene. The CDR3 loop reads CASSFFYRSYEQYF. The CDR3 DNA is TGTGCCAGCAGTTTTTTCTACAGGAGCTACGAGCAGTACTTC.

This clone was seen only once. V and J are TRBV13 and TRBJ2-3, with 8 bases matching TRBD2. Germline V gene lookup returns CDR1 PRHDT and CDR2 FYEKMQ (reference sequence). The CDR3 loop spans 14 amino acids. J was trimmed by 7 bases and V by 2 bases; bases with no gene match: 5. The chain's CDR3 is CASSLSGGGNTQYF. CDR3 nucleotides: TGTGCCAGCAGCTTAAGTGGCGGGGGGAATACGCAGTATTTT.